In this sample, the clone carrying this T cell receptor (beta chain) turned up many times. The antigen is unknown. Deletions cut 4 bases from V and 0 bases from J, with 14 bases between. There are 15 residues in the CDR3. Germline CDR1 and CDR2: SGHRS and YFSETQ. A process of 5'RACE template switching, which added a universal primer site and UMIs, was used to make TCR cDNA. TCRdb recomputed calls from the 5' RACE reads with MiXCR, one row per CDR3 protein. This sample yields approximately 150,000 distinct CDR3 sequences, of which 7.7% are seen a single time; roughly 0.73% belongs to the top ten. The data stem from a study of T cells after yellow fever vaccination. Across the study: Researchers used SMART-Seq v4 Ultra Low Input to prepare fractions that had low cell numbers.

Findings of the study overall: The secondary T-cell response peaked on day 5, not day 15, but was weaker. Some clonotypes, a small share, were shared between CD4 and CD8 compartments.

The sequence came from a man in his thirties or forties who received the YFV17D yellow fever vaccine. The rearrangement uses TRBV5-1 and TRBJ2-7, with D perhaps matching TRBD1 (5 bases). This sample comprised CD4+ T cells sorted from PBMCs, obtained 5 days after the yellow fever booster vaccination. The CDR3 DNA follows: TGCGCCAGCAGCCCAGGGCAGCCGAGCTCCTACGAGCAGTACTTC. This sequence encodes CASSPGQPSSYEQYF.